A single sample is the source of the 24 T cell receptor beta chains below, sequenced in a study of blood T cell repertoires in COVID-19. TCRdb's table, derived via immunoSEQ multiplex PCR, lists solely in-frame clones and lacks some. The table has fewer than 200,000 clones, roughly 80% seen once. The specimen sequenced was peripheral blood. The receptors originated from a woman older than 75 with COVID-19, enrolled during active disease.

This clone has only one observation. J is TRBJ1-1 and V is TRBV3-1 (or the pseudogene TRBV3-2); D is uncertain. Germline loops: CDR1 LGHDT, CDR2 YNNKEL (reference sequence). This CDR3 spans 12 amino acids. V dropped 1 base and J dropped 11 bases, with 11 bases sitting between them. For the CDR3, the DNA is TGTGCCAGCAGCCAAGGGCCCCGGGAGGCTTTCTTT. Its protein is CASSQGPREAFF.

This chain connects TRBV7-6 to TRBJ1-2, with D tentatively TRBD1 (5 bases). V lost 2 bases to trimming and J lost 2 bases, with 12 bases between them. The CDR3 runs 15 residues. CDR1 and CDR2 from the germline V gene are SGHVS and FNYEAQ. In nucleotides, the CDR3 is TGTGCCAGCAGCTTACAAGCCCAGGGCAACTATGGCTACACCTTC. Protein: CASSLQAQGNYGYTF.

The chain has TRBV5-1 and TRBJ2-3, with D perhaps TRBD2 (6 bases). Per germline, CDR1 SGHRS and CDR2 YFSETQ. Between the trimmed V and J ends, which lost 4 bases and 2 bases, there was a span of 14 bases. The CDR3 has 15 amino acids. This chain's CDR3 is CASSGGRGLTDTQYF. The CDR3 DNA sequence: TGCGCCAGCAGCGGGGGTCGGGGACTCACAGATACGCAGTATTTT. The full variable domain, its missing parts supplied by reference TRBV5-1 and TRBJ2-3, is KAGVTQTPRYLIKTRGQQVTLSCSPISGHRSVSWYQQTPGQGLQFLFEYFSETQRNKGNFPGRFSGRQFSNSRSEMNVSTLELGDSALYLCASSGGRGLTDTQYFGPGTRLTVL.

This chain links TRBV5-5 with TRBJ2-1; the match to TRBD2 covers 12 bases. Germline trimming cut 5 bases from V and 12 bases from J; bases unmatched to any gene: 9. CDR3 size: 14 residues. Germline CDR1 and CDR2: SGHKS and YYEKEE (reference sequence). CDR3 DNA sequence: TGTGCCAGCAGTCCGACTAGCGGGGGAAAACGGCAGTTCTTC. This translates into CASSPTSGGKRQFF.

The chain joins TRBV6-2 or TRBV6-3 to TRBJ2-1, with 14 bases identical to TRBD2. This CDR3 is 16 amino acids long. Germline V gives CDR1 MNHEY, CDR2 SVGEGT. Germline trimming cut 4 bases from V and 5 bases from J; bases unmatched to any gene: 4. Here the CDR3 DNA reads TGTGCCAGCAGTTCCCGACTAGCGGGAGGGGACAATGAGCAGTTCTTC. Translating gives CASSSRLAGGDNEQFF.

The V call is TRBV19, the J call TRBJ2-1; possible D gene TRBD2, 6 bases. Trimming pared 10 bases from V and 6 bases from J, leaving 22 bases between. CDR3 length: 15 residues. CDR1 is LNHDA, CDR2 SQIVND, per germline (reference sequence). The CDR3 region is CATHTAGPGSNEQFF. Here the CDR3 DNA reads TGTGCCACCCATACGGCGGGGCCCGGTAGCAATGAGCAGTTCTTC.

This clone was observed once. The V and J genes are TRBV18 and TRBJ1-2; D remains ambiguous. Trimming cost V 0 bases and J 4 bases, with 9 bases left between them. This CDR3 is built from 14 residues. The germline CDR1 and CDR2 sequences are KGHSH and LQKENI. Here the CDR3 DNA reads TGTGCCAGCTCACCACCGGAGGGCACCTATGGCTACACCTTC. This encodes CASSPPEGTYGYTF.

The V call is TRBV27, the J call TRBJ2-7; the match to TRBD2 covers 8 bases. V lost 5 bases to trimming and J lost 1 base; unmatched junction nucleotides: 4. Germline V gene data show CDR1 as MNHEY and CDR2 as SMNVEV (reference sequence). The CDR3 has 14 amino acids. Here the CDR3 reads CASSRTSRSYEQYF. CDR3 nucleotide sequence: TGTGCCAGCAGTCGGACTAGCAGGTCCTACGAGCAGTACTTC.

J is TRBJ2-7 and V is TRBV19; 15 bases agree with TRBD2. CDR1 and CDR2 (germline): LNHDA, SQIVND (reference sequence). The J segment lost 4 bases and the V segment lost 3 bases, leaving 7 bases of the junction unmatched. There are 17 residues in the CDR3. CDR3 DNA sequence: TGTGCCAGTAGTATGATTGGGACTAGCGGGAGGATGTACGAGCAGTACTTC. Amino acid sequence: CASSMIGTSGRMYEQYF.

Concerning this clone: At one of its ends the junction is not consistent with the germline gene, which may arise from a read error. The CDR3 is CSVEGEVSGLF. CDR3 nucleotides: TGCAGCGTTGAAGGGGAGGTATCAGGGCTCTTC. The genes are TRBV29-1 and TRBJ2-1; TRBD2 is a possible D gene (6 bases). CDR1 and CDR2 (germline): SQVTM, ANQGSEA. The CDR3 is made up of 11 amino acids.

The gene calls are TRBV6-5 and TRBJ2-2, with D possibly TRBD1 on 6 matching bases. The germline gives CDR1 MNHEY, CDR2 SVGAGI. This CDR3 is 14 amino acids long. The ends were cut back, 2 bases at V and 3 bases at J, with 7 bases in the middle. The CDR3 is CASSYEGDTGELFF. In nucleotides, the CDR3 is TGTGCCAGCAGTTACGAGGGGGACACCGGGGAGCTGTTTTTT.

V and J are TRBV6-5 and TRBJ1-1, with a weak D call TRBD1 (5 bases). The CDR3 sequence is 14 residues long. Trimming left V 6 bases short and J 4 bases short, with 15 bases between. From germline, CDR1 is MNHEY and CDR2 SVGAGI. This chain's CDR3 is CASRLKGEVTEAFF. For the CDR3, the DNA is TGTGCCAGCAGGCTGAAAGGGGAGGTCACTGAAGCTTTCTTT.

The rearrangement links TRBV6-4 to TRBJ2-1; D ambiguous. The V gene's germline CDR1 is MRHNA and CDR2 SNTAGT. The V gene lost 6 bases and the J gene lost 0 bases, with 12 bases spanning the gap. The CDR3 is 15 amino acids. The CDR3 region has the DNA TGTGCCAGCAGCCCCAGATATACCTCCTACAATGAGCAGTTCTTC. Translation gives CASSPRYTSYNEQFF.

The chain couples TRBV7-2 to TRBJ1-2; D is unresolved. The ends were cut back, 5 bases at V and 0 bases at J, with 7 bases in the middle. Germline V CDR1 and CDR2: SGHTA, FQGNSA. The CDR3 consists of 13 residues. The CDR3 is CASSPGANYGYTF. DNA of the CDR3: TGTGCCAGCAGCCCTGGAGCTAACTATGGCTACACCTTC.

The V gene is TRBV19, the J gene TRBJ2-2, with TRBD2 matching 13 bases. Losses at the gene ends were 10 bases for V and 4 bases for J; bases not matched to a gene: 9. CDR1 is LNHDA, CDR2 SQIVND, per germline (reference sequence). The CDR3 runs to 16 residues. CDR3 bases: TGTGCCACCCGGACTAGCGGGAGTAGAGGCACCGGGGAGCTGTTTTTT. This translates into CATRTSGSRGTGELFF.

J is TRBJ1-5 and V is TRBV7-8, with D unresolved. CDR1 is SGHVS, CDR2 FQNEAQ, per germline. Trimming pared 1 base from V and 7 bases from J, leaving 17 bases between. The CDR3 has 16 amino acids. The CDR3 coding sequence is TGTGCCAGCAGCTTAGGATCCGCGACGACGGGGCAGCCCCAGCATTTT. Its translation is CASSLGSATTGQPQHF.

V and J are TRBV7-9 and TRBJ2-4; D might be TRBD2 (5 bases). Germline values: CDR1 SEHNR, CDR2 FQNEAQ (reference sequence). Trimming took off 5 bases at V and 0 bases at J, with 11 bases between the two ends. The CDR3 has 15 amino acids. CDR3 nucleotides: TGTGCCAGCAGCCAACCTGGACTAGCCAAAAACATTCAGTACTTC. It translates to CASSQPGLAKNIQYF.

J is TRBJ2-1 and V is TRBV27; 10 nucleotides match TRBD2. J gave up 5 bases and V 7 bases, and 8 bases lay outside the gene matches. The CDR3 is 15 residues long. Germline V CDR1 and CDR2: MNHEY, SMNVEV (reference sequence). In nucleotides, the CDR3 is TGTGCCAGCACCGATAGCGGGAGGTCCCACAATGAGCAGTTCTTC. Translated, it gives CASTDSGRSHNEQFF.

This sequence joins TRBV19 and TRBJ2-4, with D tentatively TRBD2 (7 bases). Germline V CDR1 and CDR2: LNHDA, SQIVND (reference sequence). The length of the CDR3 is 14 residues. V dropped 4 bases and J dropped 7 bases, with 14 bases sitting between them. In DNA, the CDR3 is TGTGCCAGTAGTAGGGCGTCGGGGGGCAACATTCAGTACTTC. It is translated as CASSRASGGNIQYF.

This clone was picked up one time. The chain combines TRBV12-3 or TRBV12-4 with TRBJ1-2; no definite D call. The CDR3 is 12 amino acids. Trimming removed 4 bases from V and 4 bases from J, with 7 bases in between. Here the CDR3 DNA reads TGTGCCAGCAGTTACAGCACCTATGGCTACACCTTC. Its translation is CASSYSTYGYTF.

The rearrangement joins TRBV5-4 to TRBJ2-7; D is perhaps TRBD2 (6 bases). This CDR3 region has 17 residues. Germline lookup yields CDR1 SGHNT and CDR2 YYREEE (reference sequence). Trimming removed 3 bases from V and 1 base from J, with 20 bases in between. CDR3 nucleotide sequence: TGTGCCAGCAGCTCTAAAAGGGGCGCGGGACCATCCTACGAGCAGTACTTC. The encoded protein is CASSSKRGAGPSYEQYF.

V and J are TRBV3-1 (or the pseudogene TRBV3-2) and TRBJ2-1; maybe TRBD1 (5 bases). The CDR3 extends over 16 amino acids. Germline V CDR1 and CDR2: LGHDT, YNNKEL (reference sequence). The V and J ends lost 1 base and 2 bases respectively, with 12 bases between them. The CDR3 loop is CASSQVSDRAYNEQFF. The CDR3 region has the DNA TGTGCCAGCAGCCAAGTCAGCGACAGAGCCTACAATGAGCAGTTCTTC.

This chain links TRBV28 with TRBJ1-1; TRBD1 matches at 7 bases. This CDR3 is built from 12 residues. Germline V gene lookup returns CDR1 MDHEN and CDR2 SYDVKM. V shed 8 bases, J shed 11 bases, and the junction held 11 bases outside the gene matches. The CDR3 DNA follows: TGTGCCAGCTGCGGACAGGACACTAGGGCTTTCTTT. Translation gives CASCGQDTRAFF.

The rearrangement links TRBV2 to TRBJ2-1; D is perhaps TRBD2 (5 bases). V lost 4 bases and J 0 bases, leaving 16 bases between the germline ends. Germline CDR1 and CDR2: SNHLY and FYNNEI. The CDR3 covers 17 residues. This CDR3 reads CASSANGLRSSYNEQFF. For the CDR3, the DNA is TGTGCCAGCAGTGCGAATGGACTCCGGAGCTCCTACAATGAGCAGTTCTTC.